This T cell receptor (beta chain) comes out of a study of CD8 T cells in ankylosing spondylitis. General study findings and limits: The disease-linked clones had a CD8+ phenotype and low blood frequencies. In ankylosing spondylitis blood, a motif of seven to nine highly homologous TCR beta variants appeared characteristic.

TCRdb independently ran MiXCR on the 5' RACE reads; one entry per CDR3 protein. The sample has fewer than 400,000 distinct CDR3 sequences; roughly 8% are singletons. The V gene lost 4 bases and the J gene lost 1 base, with 4 bases spanning the gap. CDR1 is SQVTM, CDR2 ANQGSEA, per germline. CDR3 length: 11 residues. This clonotype was recorded a few times. Its antigen is unidentified. The chain uses TRBV29-1 and TRBJ1-1; D is undetermined. Sequencing used blood, either unsorted or a sorted T cell fraction (not recorded which). This clonotype was obtained from a male donor with ankylosing spondylitis. Written as DNA, the CDR3 is TGCAGCGTTGGGGCGAACACTGAAGCTTTCTTT. This translates into CSVGANTEAFF.